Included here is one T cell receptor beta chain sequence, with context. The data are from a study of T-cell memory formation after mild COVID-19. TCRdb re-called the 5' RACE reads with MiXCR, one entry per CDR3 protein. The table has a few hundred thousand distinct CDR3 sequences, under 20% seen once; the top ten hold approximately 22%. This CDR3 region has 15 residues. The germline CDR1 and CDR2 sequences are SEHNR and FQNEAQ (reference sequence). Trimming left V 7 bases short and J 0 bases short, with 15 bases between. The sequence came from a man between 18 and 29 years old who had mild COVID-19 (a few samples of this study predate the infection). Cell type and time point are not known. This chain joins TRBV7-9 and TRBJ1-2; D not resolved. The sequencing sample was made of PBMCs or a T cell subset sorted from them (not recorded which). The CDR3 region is CASTPGGGTNYGYTF. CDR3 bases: TGTGCCAGCACCCCCGGCGGTGGTACTAACTATGGCTACACCTTC.